The 14 T cell receptor beta chains reported below all come from one sample, sequenced in a study of blood T cell repertoires in COVID-19 (dated by TCRdb to 2018 to 2021). Receptor amplification or capture employed the immunoSEQ multiplex PCR assay. As stored in TCRdb, this immuneACCESS dataset retains in-frame rearrangements with V and J assigned. A fraction of the clones does not appear; measured against another copy, unresolved V genes explain less than half of the discrepancy, and the remainder lacks a known reason. Across this sample there are more than 150,000 clones, with over 75% seen only once. The ten most abundant clones make up more than 8% of the sample. The source material was peripheral blood. The receptors shown here come from a woman of 80 years or more with acute or convalescent COVID-19.

The chain has TRBV4-3 and TRBJ1-2; D is unclear. The CDR3 sequence is 13 residues long. V was cut by 0 bases and J by 3 bases, with 5 bases left in between. Germline V gene sequence: CDR1 LGHNA, CDR2 YSLEER. The CDR3, as DNA: TGCGCCAGCAGCCAAGATACGGACTATGGCTACACCTTC. Protein sequence: CASSQDTDYGYTF.

This clone showed up just a few times. The chain combines TRBV12-5 with TRBJ2-7; possible D gene TRBD1, 5 bases. This CDR3 spans 12 amino acids. Germline CDR1 is LGHNT and CDR2 is FRNRAP. V lost 4 bases, J lost 6 bases, and 10 bases lay in between. The CDR3 loop reads CASGSPRAEQYF. CDR3 nucleotide sequence: TGTGCTAGTGGTTCCCCCAGGGCCGAGCAGTACTTC.

V gene TRBV7-2 combines with J gene TRBJ2-7; tentatively, D is TRBD1 (6 bases). This CDR3 is 14 amino acids long. The V gene lost 8 bases and the J gene lost 5 bases, with 19 bases spanning the gap. Per germline, CDR1 SGHTA and CDR2 FQGNSA. CDR3 protein: CASASLSRGNEQYF. The CDR3 nucleotides read TGTGCCAGCGCCTCCCTGAGCAGGGGAAACGAGCAGTACTTC.

The chain combines TRBV30 with TRBJ2-7, with D possibly matching TRBD1 (5 bases). Germline CDR1 GTSNPN, CDR2 SVGIG (reference sequence). Deletions cut 2 bases from V and 5 bases from J, with 10 bases between. The CDR3 runs 12 residues. The CDR3 spells CAWSRQIHEQYF. The CDR3 coding sequence is TGTGCCTGGAGTCGACAGATCCACGAGCAGTACTTC.

The rearrangement uses TRBV4-3 and TRBJ2-7, with D perhaps matching TRBD1 (8 bases). Trimming took 0 bases from V and 6 from J, leaving 12 bases between them. This CDR3 spans 14 amino acids. The germline CDR1 and CDR2 sequences are LGHNA and YSLEER. In nucleotides, the CDR3 is TGCGCCAGCAGCCAAGACCACAGGGGGGGCGAGCAGTACTTC. Its protein product is CASSQDHRGGEQYF.

The chain carries TRBV6-4 and TRBJ2-2; 7 bases agree with TRBD1. V dropped 3 bases and J dropped 3; count of bases not matched to a gene: 4. The CDR3 is made up of 15 amino acids. CDR1 and CDR2 from the germline V gene are MRHNA and SNTAGT. CDR3 sequence: CASSETGSHTGELFF. CDR3 nucleotide sequence: TGTGCCAGCAGTGAGACAGGGTCCCACACCGGGGAGCTGTTTTTT.

The rearrangement links TRBV30 to TRBJ1-3; weak D call: TRBD1 (5 bases). The CDR3 contains 13 residues. The germline V gene has CDR1 GTSNPN and CDR2 SVGIG (reference sequence). V lost 2 bases and J 2 bases, leaving 7 bases between the germline ends. The CDR3 reads CAWSRQPGNTIYF. The CDR3 coding sequence is TGTGCCTGGAGTAGACAGCCTGGAAACACCATATATTTT.

The table lists this clone with a few counts. The chain recombines TRBV3-1 (or the pseudogene TRBV3-2) with TRBJ1-1; TRBD1 is a possible D gene (5 bases). The ends were cut back, 4 bases at V and 0 bases at J, with 9 bases in the middle. The CDR3 loop spans 14 amino acids. Germline V lookup: CDR1 LGHDT, CDR2 YNNKEL (reference sequence). The CDR3 DNA follows: TGTGCCAGCAGCCGACAGCCTTTGAACACTGAAGCTTTCTTT. Translation: CASSRQPLNTEAFF.

This chain connects TRBV6-6 to TRBJ1-5; perhaps TRBD1 as D (5 bases). Germline V lookup: CDR1 MNHNY, CDR2 SVGAGI (reference sequence). This CDR3 region has 15 residues. V lost 6 bases and J 2 bases, leaving 14 bases between the germline ends. CDR3 loop: CASSPSTGRNQPQHF. CDR3 sequence (DNA): TGTGCCAGCAGCCCTTCCACAGGCCGCAATCAGCCCCAGCATTTT.

The chain recombines TRBV7-2 with TRBJ2-1, with TRBD2 matching over 8 bases. In germline, CDR1 is SGHTA, CDR2 FQGNSA. The CDR3 extends over 16 amino acids. The V segment lost 6 bases and the J segment 0 bases; nucleotides outside the gene matches: 7. The CDR3 sequence: CASSLLADSSYNEQFF. As DNA, the CDR3 is TGTGCCAGCAGTTTACTAGCGGATAGCTCCTACAATGAGCAGTTCTTC.

This chain connects TRBV21-1 to TRBJ2-7; TRBD1, as called in the table, went unchecked against the DNA. TRBV21-1 is a pseudogene segment. The CDR3 extends over 15 amino acids. CDR3 loop: CASSSWGEGGREQYF. In DNA, the CDR3 is TGTGCCAGCAGCTCATGGGGTGAAGGGGGCCGAGAGCAGTACTTC.

This chain links TRBV6-5 with TRBJ2-1; D might be TRBD1 (5 bases). Germline CDR1 reads MNHEY; CDR2 reads SVGAGI. The length of the CDR3 is 13 residues. V lost 2 bases, J lost 10 bases, and 12 bases lay in between. DNA of the CDR3: TGTGCCAGCAGTTACAGGGTGGGGCTCGAGCAGTTCTTC. Amino acids: CASSYRVGLEQFF.

V gene TRBV5-1 combines with J gene TRBJ1-2; maybe TRBD1 (6 bases). The CDR3 sequence is 14 residues long. V lost 4 bases and J 2 bases, leaving 12 bases between the germline ends. Germline V CDR1 and CDR2: SGHRS, YFSETQ. CDR3 in amino acids: CASSATGQNYGYTF. The CDR3 DNA sequence: TGCGCCAGCAGCGCTACAGGACAGAACTATGGCTACACCTTC.

V and J are TRBV5-4 and TRBJ2-5; perhaps TRBD1 as D (5 bases). V lost 0 bases and J lost 1, with 10 bases in between. CDR1 is SGHNT, CDR2 YYREEE, per germline (reference sequence). This CDR3 contains 15 residues. DNA for the CDR3: TGTGCCAGCAGCTTGGCAGGGCGTCTCCAAGAGACCCAGTACTTC. Translated, it gives CASSLAGRLQETQYF.